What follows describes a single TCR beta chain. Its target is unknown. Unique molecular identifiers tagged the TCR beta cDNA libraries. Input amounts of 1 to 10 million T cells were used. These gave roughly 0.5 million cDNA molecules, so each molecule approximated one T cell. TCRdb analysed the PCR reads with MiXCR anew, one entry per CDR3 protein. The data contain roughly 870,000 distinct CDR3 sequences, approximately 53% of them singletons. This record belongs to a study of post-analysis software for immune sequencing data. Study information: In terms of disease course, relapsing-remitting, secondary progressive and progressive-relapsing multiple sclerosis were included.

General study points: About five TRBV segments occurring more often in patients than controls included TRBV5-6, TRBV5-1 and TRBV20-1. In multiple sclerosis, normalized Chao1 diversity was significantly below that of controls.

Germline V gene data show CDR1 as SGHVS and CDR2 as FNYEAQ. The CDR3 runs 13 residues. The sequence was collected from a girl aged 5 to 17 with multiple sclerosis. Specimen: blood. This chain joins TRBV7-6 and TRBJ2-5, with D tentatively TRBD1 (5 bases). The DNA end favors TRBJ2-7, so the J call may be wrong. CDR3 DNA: TGTGCCAGCAGCGGGGCACAGAGCTACGAGCAGTACTTC. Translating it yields CASSGAQSYEQYF.